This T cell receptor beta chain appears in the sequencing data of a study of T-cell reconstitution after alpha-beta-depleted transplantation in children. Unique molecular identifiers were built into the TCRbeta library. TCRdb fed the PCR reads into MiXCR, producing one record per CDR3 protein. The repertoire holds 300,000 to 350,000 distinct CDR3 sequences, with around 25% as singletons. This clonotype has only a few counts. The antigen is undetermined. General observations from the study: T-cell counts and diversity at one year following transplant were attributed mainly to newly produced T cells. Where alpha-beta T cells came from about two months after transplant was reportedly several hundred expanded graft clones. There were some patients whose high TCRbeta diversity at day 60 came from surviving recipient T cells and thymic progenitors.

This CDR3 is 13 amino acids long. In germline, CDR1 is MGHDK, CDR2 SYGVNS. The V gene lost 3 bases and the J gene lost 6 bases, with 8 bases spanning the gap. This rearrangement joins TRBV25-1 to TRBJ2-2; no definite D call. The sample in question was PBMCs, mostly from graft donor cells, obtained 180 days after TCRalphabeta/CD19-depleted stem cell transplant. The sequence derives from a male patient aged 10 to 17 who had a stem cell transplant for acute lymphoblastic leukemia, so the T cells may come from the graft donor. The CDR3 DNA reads TGTGCCAGCAGTGAGGGTAGTCCCGGGGAGCTGTTTTTT. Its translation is CASSEGSPGELFF. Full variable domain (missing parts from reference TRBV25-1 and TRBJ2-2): EADIYQTPRYLVIGTGKKITLECSQTMGHDKMYWYQQDPGMELHLIHYSYGVNSTEKGDLSSESTVSRIRTEHFPLTLESARPSHTSQYLCASSEGSPGELFFGEGSRLTVL.